This T cell receptor beta chain derives from a study of T cells in Graves' hyperthyroidism and ophthalmopathy. There were TCR beta CDR3 regions amplified from RNA transcripts. The TCR CDR3 was amplified in a first-round RT-PCR using the HTBI primer set. One entry per CDR3 protein, called by TCRdb with MiXCR from the multiplex PCR reads. The data show around 610,000 distinct CDR3 sequences, with approximately 14% seen just once and 3.5% to 4.5% held by the top ten. This clonotype was found many times. Its target is not known. The CDR3 runs 16 residues. The V segment lost 5 bases and the J segment 6 bases; nucleotides outside the gene matches: 7. CDR1 is MNHNS and CDR2 is SASEGT in the germline V gene. Ophthalmopathy patients all had a Clinical Activity Score of at least 3, a NOSPECS grade of at least 4 and disease under 3 months old. Exclusion criteria comprised uncontrolled infection, other autoimmune disease, pregnancy or lactation. PBMCs were sourced from about 10 ml fresh peripheral blood.

Overall study findings and caveats: From stable hyperthyroidism, ophthalmopathy was set apart by a 13 V-J model.

Sample: blood. V is TRBV6-1 and J is TRBJ2-2, with 12 nucleotides matching TRBD2. This TCR was sampled from a woman aged 35 to 49 with Graves' ophthalmopathy. CDR3 sequence (DNA): TGTGCCAGCAGTCCCCGACTAGCGGGAGTCCCCGGGGAGCTGTTTTTT. Translating it yields CASSPRLAGVPGELFF.